This TCR beta chain was found in a study of blood T cell repertoires in COVID-19. Study overall: Samples came from the United States, Italy and Spain, spanning acute and convalescent COVID-19. T cells, B-cell-depleted T cells, or PBMCs supplied cDNA or gDNA.

TCRdb's table, derived via immunoSEQ multiplex PCR, lists solely in-frame clones and lacks some. The data show some 200,000 clones, roughly 84% seen once. V lost 3 bases, J lost 4 bases, and 5 bases stayed unmatched. This CDR3 has 14 amino acids. Germline CDR1 SNHLY, CDR2 FYNNEI. This clonotype originated in a woman aged 60-70 years who had recovered from COVID-19. V is TRBV2 and J is TRBJ1-1; 7 nucleotides line up with TRBD1. The sample was peripheral blood. The CDR3 loop is CASSESGGITEAFF. In nucleotides, the CDR3 is TGTGCCAGCAGTGAGTCAGGGGGAATCACTGAAGCTTTCTTT.